These T cell receptor beta chains were read from a single sample in a study of molecular identifiers for immune sequencing clone quantification. One entry per CDR3 protein results from TCRdb running MiXCR on the PCR reads. The data show 60,000 to 70,000 distinct CDR3 sequences, about 19% seen once. Sample: naive CD8+ T cells from blood, with Jurkat cell RNA spiked in. The source is a human donor in good health. Some libraries in this study had Jurkat cell RNA spiked in. CDR3s include the opening cysteine and the closing phenylalanine or tryptophan.

j_gene: TRBJ2-1; v_gene: TRBV5-4; CDR3aa: CASSWDRGYNEQFF
j_gene: TRBJ2-7; v_gene: TRBV7-2; CDR3aa: CASILPGAYEQYF
j_gene: TRBJ2-1; v_gene: TRBV7-9; CDR3aa: CASSLGQGDCNEQFF
j_gene: TRBJ2-7; v_gene: TRBV5-1; CDR3aa: CASSLRETTVLDF
j_gene: TRBJ2-3; v_gene: TRBV24-1; CDR3aa: CATSDVTGTLPQHTDTQYF
j_gene: TRBJ1-4; v_gene: TRBV2; CDR3aa: CASSRQSFATNEKLFF
j_gene: TRBJ2-1; v_gene: TRBV9; CDR3aa: CASSGGRGAVHEQFF
j_gene: TRBJ2-2; v_gene: TRBV7-2; CDR3aa: CASSLVWGNTGELFF
j_gene: TRBJ2-1; v_gene: TRBV27; CDR3aa: CASSFRNYNEQFF
j_gene: TRBJ1-1; v_gene: TRBV4-1; CDR3aa: CASSHLPGANTEAYF
j_gene: TRBJ2-5; v_gene: TRBV3-1; CDR3aa: CASSQGSAATGESQYF
j_gene: TRBJ2-1; v_gene: TRBV6-5; CDR3aa: CASGQLLVGYNEQFF
j_gene: TRBJ2-3; v_gene: TRBV28; CDR3aa: CASTVHLAGLNTDTQYF
j_gene: TRBJ2-7; v_gene: TRBV18; CDR3aa: CASSPCSGPVYEQYF
j_gene: TRBJ2-7; v_gene: TRBV25-1; CDR3aa: CASSEPQGTRVFEQYF
j_gene: TRBJ2-3; v_gene: TRBV3-1; CDR3aa: CASSQVDSTDTQYF
j_gene: TRBJ2-7; v_gene: TRBV10-2; CDR3aa: CASSELAGVHEQYF
j_gene: TRBJ2-1; v_gene: TRBV13; CDR3aa: CASSSYRDPHNEQFF
j_gene: TRBJ2-2; v_gene: TRBV7-2; CDR3aa: CASGPGLAGPTGELFF
j_gene: TRBJ2-2; v_gene: TRBV13; CDR3aa: CASSFGTPNTGELFF
j_gene: TRBJ2-7; v_gene: TRBV13; CDR3aa: CASSPWTGATYEQYF
j_gene: TRBJ2-5; v_gene: TRBV5-1; CDR3aa: CASSPATVQGMFRETQYF
j_gene: TRBJ1-1; v_gene: TRBV19; CDR3aa: CASSIGADSTEAFF
j_gene: TRBJ2-6; v_gene: TRBV29-1; CDR3aa: CSVEGPQGSSGANVLTF
j_gene: TRBJ2-7; v_gene: TRBV5-6; CDR3aa: CASSLGLAGGYLSGEQYF
j_gene: TRBJ1-5; v_gene: TRBV9; CDR3aa: CASSVTGLSNQPQHF
j_gene: TRBJ2-7; v_gene: TRBV4-3; CDR3aa: CASSQEDQGSYEQYF
j_gene: TRBJ2-5; v_gene: TRBV3-1; CDR3aa: CASSQDFTREGVKTQYF